The entry that follows covers one T cell receptor beta chain sequence. Its antigen is undetermined. This sample stems from a study of blood T cells in healthy people across ages. The CDR3 loop spans 13 amino acids. The germline V gene encodes CDR1 SGHTA and CDR2 FQGTGA. V gave up 4 bases and J gave up 7 bases, with 11 bases separating them. Whole-study findings and limits: Age brought a roughly linear fall in TCR beta diversity measured per million T cells.

For the second PCR, which ran for roughly 7 to 11 cycles, a sample-barcoded 5' primer and a J-beta primer mix were used. Sequencing recovered at least 2.5 million CDR3-containing paired-end reads from each sample. TCRdb recomputed calls from the 5' RACE reads with MiXCR, one row per CDR3 protein. The sample lists 1.5 million to 2 million distinct CDR3 sequences, about 30% occurring once. The specimen sequenced was blood. This TCR was recovered from a woman in her twenties or thirties in good health. The chain employs TRBV7-3 and TRBJ2-1; D perhaps matches TRBD1 (5 bases). The CDR3 loop is CASSSAQGNEQFF. The CDR3 region has the DNA TGTGCCAGCAGCTCCGCTCAGGGAAATGAGCAGTTCTTC.